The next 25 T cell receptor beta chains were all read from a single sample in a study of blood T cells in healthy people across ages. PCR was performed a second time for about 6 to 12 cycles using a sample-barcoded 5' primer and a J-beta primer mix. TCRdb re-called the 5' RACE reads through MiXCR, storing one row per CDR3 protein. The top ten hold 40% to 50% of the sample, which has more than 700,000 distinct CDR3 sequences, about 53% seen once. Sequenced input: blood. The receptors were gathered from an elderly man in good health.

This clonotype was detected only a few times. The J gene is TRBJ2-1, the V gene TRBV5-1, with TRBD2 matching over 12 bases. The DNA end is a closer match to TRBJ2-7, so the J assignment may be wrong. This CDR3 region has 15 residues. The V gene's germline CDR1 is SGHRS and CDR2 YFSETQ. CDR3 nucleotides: TGCGCCAGCAGCCCGGGACTAGCGGGCTACAATGAGCAGTACTTC. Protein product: CASSPGLAGYNEQYF.

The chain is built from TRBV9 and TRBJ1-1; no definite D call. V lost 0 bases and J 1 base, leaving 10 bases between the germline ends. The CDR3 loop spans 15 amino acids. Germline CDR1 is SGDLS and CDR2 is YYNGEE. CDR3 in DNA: TGTGCCAGCAGCGTAGGTCGGCAACCGAACACTGAAGCTTTCTTT. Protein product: CASSVGRQPNTEAFF. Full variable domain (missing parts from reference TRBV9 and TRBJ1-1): DSGVTQTPKHLITATGQRVTLRCSPRSGDLSVYWYQQSLDQGLQFLIQYYNGEERAKGNILERFSAQQFPDLHSELNLSSLELGDSALYFCASSVGRQPNTEAFFGQGTRLTVV.

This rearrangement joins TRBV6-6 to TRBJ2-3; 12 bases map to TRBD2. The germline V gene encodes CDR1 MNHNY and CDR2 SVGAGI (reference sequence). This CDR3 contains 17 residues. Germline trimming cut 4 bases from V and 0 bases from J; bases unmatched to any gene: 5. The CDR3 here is CASSWAGTSGSTDTQYF. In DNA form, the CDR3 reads TGTGCCAGCAGTTGGGCCGGGACTAGCGGGAGCACAGATACGCAGTATTTT.

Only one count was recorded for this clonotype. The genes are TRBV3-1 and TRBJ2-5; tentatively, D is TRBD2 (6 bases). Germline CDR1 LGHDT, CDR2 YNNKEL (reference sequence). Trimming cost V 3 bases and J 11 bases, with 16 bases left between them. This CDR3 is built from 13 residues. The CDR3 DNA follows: TGTGCCAGCAGCCAGGGGACTCCCAAGGAGCAGTACTTC. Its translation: CASSQGTPKEQYF.

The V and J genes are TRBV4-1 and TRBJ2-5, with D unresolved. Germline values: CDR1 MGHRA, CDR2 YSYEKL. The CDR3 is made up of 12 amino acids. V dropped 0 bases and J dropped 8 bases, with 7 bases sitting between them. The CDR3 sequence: CASSQDHATQYF. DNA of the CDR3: TGCGCCAGCAGCCAAGATCACGCAACCCAGTACTTC.

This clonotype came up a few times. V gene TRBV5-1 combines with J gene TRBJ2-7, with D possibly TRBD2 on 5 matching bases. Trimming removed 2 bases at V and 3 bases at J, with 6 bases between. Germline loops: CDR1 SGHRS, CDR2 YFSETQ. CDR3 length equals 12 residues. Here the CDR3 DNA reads TGCGCCAGCAGCTTCGGGATCTACGAGCAGTACTTC. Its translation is CASSFGIYEQYF.

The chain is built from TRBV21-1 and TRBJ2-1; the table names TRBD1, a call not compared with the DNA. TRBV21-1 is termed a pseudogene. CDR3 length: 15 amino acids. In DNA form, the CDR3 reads TGTGCCAGCAGCGTCCCGGGACAGGGGGGGGATGAGCAGTTCTTC. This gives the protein CASSVPGQGGDEQFF.

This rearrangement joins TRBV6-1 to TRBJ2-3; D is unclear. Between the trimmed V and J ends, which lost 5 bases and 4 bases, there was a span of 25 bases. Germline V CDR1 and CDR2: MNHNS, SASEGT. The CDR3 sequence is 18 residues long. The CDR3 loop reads CASSSPPRGPFNADTQYF. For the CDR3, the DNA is TGTGCCAGCAGTAGTCCCCCGCGTGGACCTTTTAACGCAGATACGCAGTATTTT.

The CDR3 loop reads CAGLHSGANVLTF. CDR3 sequence (DNA): TGTGCCGGACTACACTCTGGGGCCAACGTCCTGACTTTC. The chain has TRBV5-6 and TRBJ2-6, with TRBD2 as a possible D gene (6 bases). In germline, CDR1 is SGHDT, CDR2 YYEEEE. V was trimmed by 10 bases and J by 0 bases, leaving 8 bases between them. The CDR3 runs 13 residues.

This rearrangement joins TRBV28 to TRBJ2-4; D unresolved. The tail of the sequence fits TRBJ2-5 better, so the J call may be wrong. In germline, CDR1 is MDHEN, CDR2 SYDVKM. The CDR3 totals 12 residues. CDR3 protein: CASSSSKGTQYF. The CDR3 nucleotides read TGTGCCAGCAGTTCCTCTAAAGGGACCCAGTACTTC.

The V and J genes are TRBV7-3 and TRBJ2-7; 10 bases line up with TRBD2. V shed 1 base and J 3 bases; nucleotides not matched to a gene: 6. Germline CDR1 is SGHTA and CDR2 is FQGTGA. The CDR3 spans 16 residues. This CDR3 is CASSLIGTSAFYEQYF. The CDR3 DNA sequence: TGTGCCAGCAGCTTAATTGGGACTAGCGCGTTCTACGAGCAGTACTTC.

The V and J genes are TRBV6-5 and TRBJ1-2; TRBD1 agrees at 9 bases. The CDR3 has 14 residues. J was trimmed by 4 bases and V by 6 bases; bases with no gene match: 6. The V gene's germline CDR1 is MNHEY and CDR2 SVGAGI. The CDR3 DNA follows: TGTGCCAGCAGCTCCGGGACAGGGACCTATGGCTACACCTTC. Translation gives CASSSGTGTYGYTF.

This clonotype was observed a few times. CDR3 loop: CASSEYVGGGQYF. CDR3 in DNA: TGTGCCAGCAGTGAATATGTGGGGGGAGGGCAGTACTTC. This rearrangement joins TRBV25-1 to TRBJ2-5, with 7 bases fitting TRBD2. The V segment lost 0 bases and the J segment 11 bases; nucleotides outside the gene matches: 6. There are 13 residues in the CDR3. Germline V CDR1 and CDR2: MGHDK, SYGVNS.

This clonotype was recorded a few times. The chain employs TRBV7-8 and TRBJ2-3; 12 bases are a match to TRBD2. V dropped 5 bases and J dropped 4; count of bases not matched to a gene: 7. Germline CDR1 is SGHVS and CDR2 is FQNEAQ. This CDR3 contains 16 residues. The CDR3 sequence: CASSDMTSGRSDTQYF. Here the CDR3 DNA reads TGTGCCAGCAGCGACATGACTAGCGGGAGATCAGATACGCAGTATTTT. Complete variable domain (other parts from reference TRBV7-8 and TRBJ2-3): GAGVSQSPRYKVAKRGQDVALRCDPISGHVSLFWYQQALGQGPEFLTYFQNEAQLDKSGLPSDRFFAERPEGSVSTLKIQRTQQEDSAVYLCASSDMTSGRSDTQYFGPGTRLTVL.

CDR3 in amino acids: CATSRGAAQITF. The CDR3 coding sequence is TGTGCCACCAGCAGAGGGGCAGCTCAGATCACCTTC. The chain has TRBV15 and TRBJ1-2; D call uncertain. Germline CDR1 reads LNHNV; CDR2 reads YYDKDF (reference sequence). There are 12 residues in the CDR3. V was shortened by 1 base and J by 13 bases, with 13 bases between the two germline ends.

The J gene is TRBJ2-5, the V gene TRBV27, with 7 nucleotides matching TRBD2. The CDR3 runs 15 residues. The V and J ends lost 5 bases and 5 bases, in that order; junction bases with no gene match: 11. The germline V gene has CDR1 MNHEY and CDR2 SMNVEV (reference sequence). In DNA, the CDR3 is TGTGCCAGCAGTCTAATACTAGCGATCGGTGAGACCCAGTACTTC. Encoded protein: CASSLILAIGETQYF.

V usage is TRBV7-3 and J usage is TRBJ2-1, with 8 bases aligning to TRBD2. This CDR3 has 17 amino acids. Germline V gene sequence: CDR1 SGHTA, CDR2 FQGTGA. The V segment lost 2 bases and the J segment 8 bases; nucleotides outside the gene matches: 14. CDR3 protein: CASSLEPAGVNADEQFF. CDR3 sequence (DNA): TGTGCCAGCAGCTTAGAGCCAGCGGGAGTGAATGCGGATGAGCAGTTCTTC.

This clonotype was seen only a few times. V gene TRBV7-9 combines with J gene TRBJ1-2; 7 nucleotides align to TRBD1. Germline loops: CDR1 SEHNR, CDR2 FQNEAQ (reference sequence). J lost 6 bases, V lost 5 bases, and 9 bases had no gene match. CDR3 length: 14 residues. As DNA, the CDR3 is TGTGCCAGCAGCGCAACAGGGGTGGGGGATGGCTACACCTTC. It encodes CASSATGVGDGYTF.

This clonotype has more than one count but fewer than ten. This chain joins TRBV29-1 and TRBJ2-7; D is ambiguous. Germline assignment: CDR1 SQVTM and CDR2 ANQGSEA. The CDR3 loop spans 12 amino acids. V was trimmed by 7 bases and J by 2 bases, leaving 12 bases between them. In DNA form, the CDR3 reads TGCAGCGCCTGGACGGCCGCCTACGAGCAGTACTTC. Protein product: CSAWTAAYEQYF.

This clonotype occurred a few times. CDR3 coding DNA: TGTGCCAGCAGCCAAGAGGCAGGGTCAGGGGCCAACGTCCTGACTTTC. Encoded protein: CASSQEAGSGANVLTF. The V gene is TRBV4-2, the J gene TRBJ2-6; tentatively, D is TRBD1 (5 bases). Germline V lookup: CDR1 LGHNA, CDR2 YNFKEQ. Deletions cut 0 bases from V and 4 bases from J, with 10 bases between. The CDR3 sequence is 16 residues long.

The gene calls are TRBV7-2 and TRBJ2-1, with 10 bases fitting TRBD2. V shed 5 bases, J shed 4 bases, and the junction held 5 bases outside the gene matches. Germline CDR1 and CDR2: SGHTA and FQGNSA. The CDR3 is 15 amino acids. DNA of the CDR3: TGTGCCAGCAGCCGTAGCGGGAGGACTTACAATGAGCAGTTCTTC. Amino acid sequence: CASSRSGRTYNEQFF. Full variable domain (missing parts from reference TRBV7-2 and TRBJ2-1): GAGVSQSPSNKVTEKGKDVELRCDPISGHTALYWYRQSLGQGLEFLIYFQGNSAPDKSGLPSDRFSAERTGGSVSTLTIQRTQQEDSAVYLCASSRSGRTYNEQFFGPGTRLTVL.

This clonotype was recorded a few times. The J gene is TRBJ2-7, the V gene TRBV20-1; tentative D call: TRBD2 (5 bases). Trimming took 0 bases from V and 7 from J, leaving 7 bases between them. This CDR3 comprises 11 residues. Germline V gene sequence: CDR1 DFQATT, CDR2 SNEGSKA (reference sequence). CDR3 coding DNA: TGCAGTGCTAGAGAGTCGGGGGAGCAGTACTTC. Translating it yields CSARESGEQYF.

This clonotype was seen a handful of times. The CDR3 here is CASSDLAGERYEQYF. The CDR3 DNA reads TGTGCCAGCAGTGACCTAGCGGGAGAGAGGTACGAGCAGTACTTC. V is TRBV25-1 and J is TRBJ2-7; TRBD2 agrees at 10 bases. The J segment lost 4 bases and the V segment lost 3 bases, leaving 6 bases of the junction unmatched. From germline, CDR1 is MGHDK and CDR2 SYGVNS. This CDR3 has 15 residues.

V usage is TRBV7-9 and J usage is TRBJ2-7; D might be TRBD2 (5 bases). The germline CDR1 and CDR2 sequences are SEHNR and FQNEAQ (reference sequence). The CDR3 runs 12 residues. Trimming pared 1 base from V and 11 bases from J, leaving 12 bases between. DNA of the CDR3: TGTGCCAGCAGCTTAGATTTGGCCGGGGAGTACTTC. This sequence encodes CASSLDLAGEYF.

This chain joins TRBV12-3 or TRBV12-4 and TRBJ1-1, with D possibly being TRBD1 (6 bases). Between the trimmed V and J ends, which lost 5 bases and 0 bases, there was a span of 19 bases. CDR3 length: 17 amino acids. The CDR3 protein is CASSPRTVFRLNTEAFF. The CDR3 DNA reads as TGTGCCAGCAGTCCTCGGACAGTTTTCAGGTTGAACACTGAAGCTTTCTTT.